This TCR beta chain stems from a study of T cells in Graves' hyperthyroidism and ophthalmopathy. General study findings and limits: From stable hyperthyroidism, ophthalmopathy was set apart by a 13 V-J model. Ophthalmopathy was predicted by the model a median of about six months ahead of onset.

Amplification of TCR beta CDR3 regions used RNA as the template. A first-round RT-PCR of the TCR CDR3 used the HTBI primer set. Via MiXCR, TCRdb re-called the multiplex PCR reads, giving one row per CDR3 protein. In the table there are a few hundred thousand distinct CDR3 sequences, 25% of which are singletons. Those with hyperthyroidism were 18 to 65 years old, newly diagnosed, and ill for under 2 months. Orbital computed tomography, thyroid ultrasound, serum thyroxine and TRAb, and clinical symptoms together informed the diagnoses. CDR3 length: 16 amino acids. V trimming: 2 bases; J trimming: 4 bases; junction bases outside the gene matches: 6. The V gene's germline CDR1 is SQVTM and CDR2 ANQGSEA. The sample holds one count of this clonotype. Its target is unknown.

V gene TRBV29-1 combines with J gene TRBJ2-1, with TRBD2 matching over 12 bases. This sequence was found in a man aged 50 or older with Graves' hyperthyroidism. Sequences were obtained from blood. The CDR3 is CSVENEGLAGYNEQFF. The CDR3 DNA is TGCAGCGTTGAAAATGAAGGACTAGCGGGGTACAATGAGCAGTTCTTC.